This record covers a single T cell receptor (beta chain). Its cognate antigen is unknown. The sample comes from a study of blood T cells in healthy people across ages. Study-level points and caveats: The study found more naive CD4+ cells and higher diversity in long-lived than aged donors. Roughly linear declines in TCR beta diversity per million T cells occurred with age.

This CDR3 region has 15 residues. The V gene lost 6 bases and the J gene lost 0 bases, with 14 bases spanning the gap. Per the germline V gene, CDR1 is SQVTM and CDR2 is ANQGSEA. Alongside a J-beta primer mix, a sample-barcoded 5' primer served in a second PCR lasting about 7 to 11 cycles. TCRdb fed the 5' RACE reads into MiXCR, producing one record per CDR3 protein. The top ten hold 7.9% of the sample, which has roughly 1,500,000 distinct CDR3 sequences, approximately 38% seen once. Drawn from each donor were roughly 10 milliliters of peripheral blood. This chain joins TRBV29-1 and TRBJ1-4, with D possibly matching TRBD1 (5 bases). The receptor comes from a woman younger than 35 in good health. Sequenced input: blood. The CDR3 coding sequence is TGCAGCGTCGTTCCCCCGGGGGCAACTAATGAAAAACTGTTTTTT. Translation gives CSVVPPGATNEKLFF.